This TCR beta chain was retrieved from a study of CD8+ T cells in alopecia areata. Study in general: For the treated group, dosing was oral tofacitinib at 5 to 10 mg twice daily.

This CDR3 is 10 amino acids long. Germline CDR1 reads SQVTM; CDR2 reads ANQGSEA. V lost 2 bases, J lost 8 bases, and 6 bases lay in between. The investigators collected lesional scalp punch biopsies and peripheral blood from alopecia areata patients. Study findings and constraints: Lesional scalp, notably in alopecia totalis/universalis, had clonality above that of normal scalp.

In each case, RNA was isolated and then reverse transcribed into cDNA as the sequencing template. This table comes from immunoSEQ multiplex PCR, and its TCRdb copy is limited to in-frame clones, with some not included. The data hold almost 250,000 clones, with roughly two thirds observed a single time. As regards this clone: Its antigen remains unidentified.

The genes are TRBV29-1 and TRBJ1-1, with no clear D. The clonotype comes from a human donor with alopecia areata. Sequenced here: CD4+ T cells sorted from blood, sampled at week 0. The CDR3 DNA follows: TGCAGCGTTGAATACGTGGAAGCTTTCTTT. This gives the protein CSVEYVEAFF. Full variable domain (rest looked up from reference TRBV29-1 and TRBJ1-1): SAVISQKPSRDICQRGTSLTIQCQVDSQVTMMFWYRQQPGQSLTLIATANQGSEATYESGFVIDKFPISRPNLTFSTLTVSNMSPEDSSIYLCSVEYVEAFFGQGTRLTVV.